The 17 T cell receptor beta chains reported below all come from one sample, sequenced in a study of shared clonotypes between healthy human individuals. Sequencing used immunoSEQ multiplex PCR; TCRdb keeps in-frame clones, though not all of them. The sample lists about 2.3 million clones, 92% occurring once. Sequenced material: naive CD4+ T cells from PBMCs. Stated subset: CD45RA+ positively selected. The receptors come from a man aged 18 to 30 in good health. Some clones in this sample may be carry-over from other donors' samples.

This chain connects TRBV5-6 to TRBJ2-7; D is unclear. The V gene's germline CDR1 is SGHDT and CDR2 YYEEEE. This CDR3 has 12 amino acids. Trimming cost V 1 base and J 5 bases, with 7 bases left between them. CDR3: CASSLSRNEQYF. CDR3 in DNA: TGTGCCAGCAGCTTGTCCAGGAACGAGCAGTACTTC. Using reference TRBV5-6 and TRBJ2-7 for the parts outside the CDR3, the full variable domain is DAGVTQSPTHLIKTRGQQVTLRCSPKSGHDTVSWYQQALGQGPQFIFQYYEEEERQRGNFPDRFSGHQFPNYSSELNVNALLLGDSALYLCASSLSRNEQYFGPGTRLTVT.

Written as DNA, the CDR3 is TGTGCCAGCCGGACACTGGTCGCCGGGGAGCTGTTTTTT. This sequence encodes CASRTLVAGELFF. V gene TRBV2 combines with J gene TRBJ2-2; D is perhaps TRBD1 (5 bases). Trimming removed 8 bases from V and 6 bases from J, with 13 bases in between. Germline loops: CDR1 SNHLY, CDR2 FYNNEI. The CDR3 spans 13 residues.

The CDR3 DNA reads as TGTGCCAGCAGGAGGGGAGGAGTAAATGATTCACCCCTCCACTTT. Translation: CASRRGGVNDSPLHF. The chain uses TRBV6-6 and TRBJ1-6; a possible D gene is TRBD1 (5 bases). Germline CDR1 is MNHNY and CDR2 is SVGAGI (reference sequence). The CDR3 has 15 residues. Trimming pared 6 bases from V and 8 bases from J, leaving 17 bases between.

A few counts support this clone. J is TRBJ1-1 and V is TRBV16; no clear D gene. Trimming shortened V by 0 bases and J by 3 bases, and 8 bases separated the two germline ends. The CDR3 sequence is 14 residues long. Germline CDR1 reads KGHSY; CDR2 reads FQNENV. In DNA, the CDR3 is TGTGCCAGCAGCCAATCTACCCCGGACACTGAAGCTTTCTTT. Translation gives CASSQSTPDTEAFF. Full variable domain (rest looked up from reference TRBV16 and TRBJ1-1): GEEVAQTPKHLVRGEGQKAKLYCAPIKGHSYVFWYQQVLKNEFKFLISFQNENVFDETGMPKERFSAKCLPNSPCSLEIQATKLEDSAVYFCASSQSTPDTEAFFGQGTRLTVV.

This clone is a singleton in its sample. The chain combines TRBV6-5 with TRBJ1-2, with unresolved D. The V end lost 5 bases, the J end lost 0 bases, and 10 bases lay between the germline ends. The germline gives CDR1 MNHEY, CDR2 SVGAGI. The CDR3 totals 14 residues. The CDR3 sequence is CASSMTQTNYGYTF. The CDR3 nucleotides read TGTGCCAGCAGTATGACTCAGACTAACTATGGCTACACCTTC.

The V call is TRBV5-1, the J call TRBJ2-7; 10 bases match TRBD2. The V and J ends lost 5 bases and 2 bases, in that order; junction bases with no gene match: 10. CDR3 size: 16 residues. Looked up from germline, CDR1 is SGHRS and CDR2 is YFSETQ. In nucleotides, the CDR3 is TGCGCCAGCAGACCCAGGGGGACTAGCGCCACCTACGAGCAGTACTTC. Its protein is CASRPRGTSATYEQYF. Filled out from reference TRBV5-1 and TRBJ2-7, the complete variable domain reads KAGVTQTPRYLIKTRGQQVTLSCSPISGHRSVSWYQQTPGQGLQFLFEYFSETQRNKGNFPGRFSGRQFSNSRSEMNVSTLELGDSALYLCASRPRGTSATYEQYFGPGTRLTVT.

V gene TRBV2 combines with J gene TRBJ2-3; 15 bases line up with TRBD2. The CDR3 length is 16 residues. Germline-derived CDR1 and CDR2 are SNHLY and FYNNEI. J gave up 5 bases and V 11 bases, and 11 bases lay outside the gene matches. The CDR3 loop is CAGDYSGLAGGDTQYF. CDR3 DNA: TGTGCCGGGGATTATTCGGGACTAGCGGGAGGAGATACGCAGTATTTT.

The chain joins TRBV27 to TRBJ2-7; D remains ambiguous. Trimming pared 11 bases from V and 2 bases from J, leaving 16 bases between. Germline V gives CDR1 MNHEY, CDR2 SMNVEV (reference sequence). The CDR3 consists of 13 residues. The CDR3 DNA reads as TGTGCCTCCGCAGGTCCTGGGGCCTACGAGCAGTACTTC. Translated, it gives CASAGPGAYEQYF.

Only one count was recorded for this clone. The V call is TRBV25-1, the J call TRBJ1-2; D is unclear. This CDR3 region has 14 residues. V gave up 1 base and J gave up 2 bases, with 8 bases separating them. The germline V gene has CDR1 MGHDK and CDR2 SYGVNS. The CDR3 is CASSEFLLNYGYTF. The DNA for the CDR3 is TGTGCCAGCAGTGAATTCCTCCTGAACTATGGCTACACCTTC.

The chain uses TRBV5-1 and TRBJ2-1; D is ambiguous. V shed 0 bases and J shed 8 bases, with 12 bases lying between them. The CDR3 consists of 14 residues. Germline V gene sequence: CDR1 SGHRS, CDR2 YFSETQ. The CDR3 DNA follows: TGCGCCAGCAGCTTGGCCCCCGTCCTGGATGAGCAGTTCTTC. Amino acid sequence: CASSLAPVLDEQFF.

The genes are TRBV2 and TRBJ1-2, with D possibly being TRBD1 (5 bases). The V gene lost 5 bases and the J gene lost 4 bases, with 11 bases spanning the gap. CDR1 and CDR2 (germline): SNHLY, FYNNEI. This CDR3 comprises 13 residues. This CDR3 reads CASSIGGIYGYTF. The CDR3 DNA reads as TGTGCCAGCAGTATTGGGGGGATCTATGGCTACACCTTC.

Here the CDR3 DNA reads TGTGCCAGCAGCTTCGAAGGGAGTCGTGAAAAACTGTTTTTT. It codes for CASSFEGSREKLFF. This chain connects TRBV5-4 to TRBJ1-4, with D hard to call. The germline gives CDR1 SGHNT, CDR2 YYREEE (reference sequence). V was shortened by 2 bases and J by 7 bases, with 12 bases between the two germline ends. The CDR3 sequence is 14 residues long.

This chain uses TRBV11-2 with TRBJ2-2, with a possible D match to TRBD2 (6 bases). Between the trimmed V and J ends, which lost 5 bases and 2 bases, there was a span of 15 bases. There are 16 residues in the CDR3. Per germline, CDR1 SGHAT and CDR2 FQNNGV. The CDR3 coding sequence is TGTGCCAGCAGCCCATCCCGACTAGTTAACACCGGGGAGCTGTTTTTT. Translated: CASSPSRLVNTGELFF.

This chain links TRBV7-3 with TRBJ2-2, with 8 bases that match TRBD1. Germline CDR1 reads SGHTA; CDR2 reads FQGTGA. V shed 4 bases, J shed 4 bases, and the junction held 5 bases outside the gene matches. There are 15 residues in the CDR3. For the CDR3, the DNA is TGTGCCAGCAGCTCCCTGACAGGGGCCACCGGGGAGCTGTTTTTT. It codes for CASSSLTGATGELFF. The full variable domain, rest sourced from reference TRBV7-3 and TRBJ2-2, is GAGVSQTPSNKVTEKGKYVELRCDPISGHTALYWYRQSLGQGPEFLIYFQGTGAADDSGLPNDRFFAVRPEGSVSTLKIQRTERGDSAVYLCASSSLTGATGELFFGEGSRLTVL.

This clone has a single count. The chain employs TRBV7-6 and TRBJ2-1; 13 bases match TRBD2. The junction had 6 bases not matched to a gene; V was cut back by 0 bases and J by 7 bases. The V gene's germline CDR1 is SGHVS and CDR2 FNYEAQ. CDR3 length: 17 residues. For the CDR3, the DNA is TGTGCCAGCAGCTTAGCTACTAGCGGGGGGGTGTTGAATGAGCAGTTCTTC. Its protein product is CASSLATSGGVLNEQFF.

The chain links TRBV7-2 to TRBJ2-7, with unresolved D. Deletions cut 4 bases from V and 3 bases from J, with 16 bases between. CDR1 and CDR2 (germline): SGHTA, FQGNSA. There are 15 residues in the CDR3. CDR3 DNA sequence: TGTGCCAGCAGCTCCGGAGTAGGCCTTTACTACGAGCAGTACTTC. This sequence encodes CASSSGVGLYYEQYF.

V and J are TRBV27 and TRBJ1-1; TRBD1 is a possible D gene (6 bases). V lost 8 bases and J lost 0, with 7 bases in between. Germline V gene lookup returns CDR1 MNHEY and CDR2 SMNVEV (reference sequence). This CDR3 region has 12 residues. CDR3 loop: CASSGVNTEAFF. In DNA, the CDR3 is TGTGCCAGCTCAGGGGTGAACACTGAAGCTTTCTTT.